A selection of T cell receptor beta chains follows, all from one sample in a study of T-cell memory formation after mild COVID-19. TCRdb fed the 5' RACE reads into MiXCR, producing one record per CDR3 protein. The table records 530,000 or so distinct CDR3 sequences, 15% to 20% of them present only once. The sequenced material came from PBMCs or a T cell subset sorted from them (not recorded which). The receptor set was obtained from an adult woman who had mild COVID-19 (a few samples of this study predate the infection). Cell type and time point are not known. CDR3s include the opening cysteine and the closing phenylalanine or tryptophan. The D gene is left open where the match is weak. Clone size is given for some rows only: seen once, a few or many times, or a class if the clone is expanded.

many	TRBV5-4	TRBJ2-1	TRBD2	CASSWSGKYNEQFF	TGTGCCAGCAGCTGGAGCGGGAAGTACAATGAGCAGTTCTTC
few	TRBV3-1	TRBJ2-1	-	CASSRGGQGKFF	TGTGCCAGCAGCCGGGGTGGTCAGGGGAAGTTCTTC
many	TRBV20-1	TRBJ2-7	-	CSAEDSSYEQYF	TGCAGTGCAGAGGACAGCTCCTACGAGCAGTACTTC
-	TRBV7-9	TRBJ1-1	TRBD1	CASSPRQGSTEAFF	TGTGCCAGCAGCCCACGACAGGGAAGCACTGAAGCTTTCTTT
once	TRBV7-6	TRBJ2-1	TRBD2	CASSVTSGRVGEQFF	TGTGCCAGCAGCGTCACTAGCGGGAGGGTGGGCGAGCAGTTCTTC
few	TRBV4-3	TRBJ2-7	TRBD2	CASSQESVTSGIQVLFPYEQYF	TGCGCCAGCAGCCAAGAGTCTGTGACTAGCGGGATCCAGGTTTTATTTCCCTACGAGCAGTACTTC
few	TRBV11-2	TRBJ2-5	-	CASSLLPGSETQYF	TGTGCCAGCAGCTTATTGCCAGGGAGTGAGACCCAGTACTTC
few	TRBV12-3/TRBV12-4	TRBJ1-6	TRBD1	CASRRQGAESPLHF	TGTGCCAGCAGGCGACAGGGAGCTGAATCACCCCTCCACTTT
-	TRBV12-3/TRBV12-4	TRBJ2-5	-	CASSSGGRGGTQYF	TGTGCCAGCAGTTCAGGTGGCAGGGGAGGGACCCAGTACTTC
-	TRBV2	TRBJ1-1	-	CASSESQGMNTEAFF	TGTGCCAGCAGTGAATCGCAGGGGATGAACACTGAAGCTTTCTTT
-	TRBV27	TRBJ2-3	TRBD2	CASSSNGGAGGFADTQYF	TGTGCCAGCAGTTCAAACGGGGGGGCAGGAGGATTCGCAGATACGCAGTATTTT
-	TRBV19	TRBJ2-1	-	CASSIGVPGAEQFF	TGTGCCAGTAGTATAGGGGTCCCGGGGGCTGAGCAGTTCTTC
few	TRBV7-2	TRBJ2-7	-	CASSQVWGSSYEQYF	TGTGCCAGCAGCCAAGTCTGGGGGAGCTCCTACGAGCAGTACTTC